The rows below give T cell receptor beta chains drawn from one sample of a study of T-cell memory formation after mild COVID-19. Each CDR3 protein gets one entry after TCRdb re-called the 5' RACE reads with MiXCR. The sample includes about 110,000 distinct CDR3 sequences, 15% to 20% seen only once; the top ten take less than 6%. Sequencing used PBMCs or a T cell subset sorted from them (not recorded which). The source is a man younger than 30 who had mild COVID-19 (a few samples of this study predate the infection). Cell type and time point are not known. Both conserved end residues are part of each CDR3. A D gene is named only where the DNA matches it firmly. Expanded clones get a size class; other rows say once, few or many, or leave the size out.

V	J	D	size	CDR3	DNA
TRBV20-1	TRBJ2-7	.	few	CSARTGTTYEQYF	TGCAGTGCTAGGACCGGGACAACCTACGAGCAGTACTTC
TRBV20-1	TRBJ2-5	TRBD1	.	CSAHDRGGQETQYF	TGCAGTGCTCACGACAGGGGAGGACAAGAGACCCAGTACTTC
TRBV12-3/TRBV12-4	TRBJ1-5	.	few	CASSLESNQPQHF	TGTGCCAGCAGCCTCGAGAGCAATCAGCCCCAGCATTTT
TRBV7-2	TRBJ2-3	.	.	CASSLLGTDTQYF	TGTGCCAGCAGCTTACTTGGGACAGATACGCAGTATTTT
TRBV5-7	TRBJ1-4	.	few	CASSLKGCEKLFF	TGTGCCAGCAGCTTGAAAGGGTGTGAAAAACTGTTTTTT
TRBV12-3/TRBV12-4	TRBJ1-5	.	.	CASSLEGSNQPQHF	TGTGCCAGCAGTTTAGAGGGAAGCAATCAGCCCCAGCATTTT
TRBV5-5	TRBJ1-6	TRBD1	few	CASSFPGGNSPLHF	TGTGCCAGCAGCTTCCCAGGGGGCAATTCACCCCTCCACTTT
TRBV20-1	TRBJ2-7	.	.	CSARWLLSYEQYF	TGCAGTGCTAGATGGCTCCTCTCCTACGAGCAGTACTTC
TRBV12-3/TRBV12-4	TRBJ2-5	.	few	CASCGGAETQYF	TGTGCCAGCTGCGGAGGGGCCGAGACCCAGTACTTC
TRBV20-1	TRBJ1-1	.	few	CSGANLRVAEAFF	TGCAGTGGTGCGAACCTCAGGGTCGCTGAAGCTTTCTTT
TRBV7-2	TRBJ1-2	TRBD1	.	CASSQEWTGLQVAYTF	TGTGCCAGCAGCCAAGAGTGGACAGGGCTTCAGGTTGCCTACACCTTC
TRBV5-6	TRBJ2-7	.	.	CASSFQYYEQYF	TGTGCCAGCAGCTTCCAGTACTACGAGCAGTACTTC
TRBV6-6	TRBJ2-2	.	.	CASGAGGRGELFF	TGTGCCAGCGGGGCCGGCGGTCGCGGGGAGCTGTTTTTT
TRBV4-3	TRBJ1-2	.	.	CASSPQLGNGYTF	TGCGCCAGCAGCCCCCAGTTGGGGAATGGCTACACCTTC
TRBV12-3/TRBV12-4	TRBJ2-3	.	many	CASSSRGRTDTQYF	TGTGCCAGCAGTTCCCGGGGCCGCACAGATACGCAGTATTTT
TRBV5-1	TRBJ2-3	TRBD1	few	CASSRDRPPTDTQYF	TGCGCCAGCAGCAGGGACAGGCCGCCCACAGATACGCAGTATTTT
TRBV11-2	TRBJ1-3	.	few	CASSSFGVDGNTIYF	TGTGCCAGCAGCTCCTTCGGGGTGGACGGAAACACCATATATTTT
TRBV5-1	TRBJ2-3	TRBD2	few	CASSSGLAADTQYF	TGCGCCAGCAGCTCTGGACTAGCGGCAGATACGCAGTATTTT
TRBV20-1	TRBJ2-3	TRBD1	few	CSATLRQGEDTQYF	TGCAGTGCAACCCTGAGGCAGGGGGAGGATACGCAGTATTTT
TRBV7-3	TRBJ2-3	.	many	CASSSRGTDTQYF	TGTGCCAGCAGCTCGCGGGGCACAGATACGCAGTATTTT
TRBV5-5	TRBJ2-3	.	.	CASSNTGFDTQYF	TGTGCCAGCAGTAACACAGGGTTTGATACGCAGTATTTT
TRBV11-1	TRBJ2-7	.	.	CASSSLTAGEQYF	TGTGCCAGCAGCTCGTTGACAGCCGGGGAGCAGTACTTC